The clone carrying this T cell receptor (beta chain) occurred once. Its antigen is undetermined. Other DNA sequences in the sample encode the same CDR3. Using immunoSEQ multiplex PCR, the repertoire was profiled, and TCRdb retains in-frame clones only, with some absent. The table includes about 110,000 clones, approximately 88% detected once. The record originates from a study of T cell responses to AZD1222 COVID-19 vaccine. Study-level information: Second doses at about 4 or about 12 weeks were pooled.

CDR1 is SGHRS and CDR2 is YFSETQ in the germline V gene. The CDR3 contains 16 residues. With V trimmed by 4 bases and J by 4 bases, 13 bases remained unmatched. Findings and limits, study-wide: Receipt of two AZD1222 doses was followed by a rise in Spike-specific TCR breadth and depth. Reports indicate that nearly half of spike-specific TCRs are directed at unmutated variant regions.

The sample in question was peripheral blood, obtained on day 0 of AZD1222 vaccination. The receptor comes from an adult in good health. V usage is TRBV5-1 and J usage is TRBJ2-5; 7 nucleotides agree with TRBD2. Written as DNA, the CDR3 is TGCGCCAGCAGCGGATCCGGGACCAGCGGGGCAGAGACCCAGTACTTC. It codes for CASSGSGTSGAETQYF.